This entry lists 27 T cell receptor beta chains sequenced from one sample in a study of blood T cell repertoires in COVID-19. Sequenced by immunoSEQ multiplex PCR; TCRdb stores in-frame clones only, minus some. The sample carries 200,000 to 250,000 clones, about 85% recorded once. The sequenced sample was peripheral blood. The source of these receptors is a woman aged 18-30 years who had recovered from COVID-19.

This sequence joins TRBV7-2 and TRBJ2-7; TRBD2 might be the D (6 bases). CDR3 length: 16 residues. Germline V gene sequence: CDR1 SGHTA, CDR2 FQGNSA. V was trimmed by 5 bases and J by 0 bases, leaving 17 bases between them. CDR3 residues: CASSRPMGRSSYEQYF. In DNA form, the CDR3 reads TGTGCCAGCAGCCGCCCCATGGGGAGGAGCTCCTACGAGCAGTACTTC.

The V and J genes are TRBV4-2 and TRBJ2-7; D not resolved. The V gene lost 0 bases and the J gene lost 2 bases, with 8 bases spanning the gap. CDR1 LGHNA and CDR2 YNFKEQ come from the germline V gene. This CDR3 spans 14 amino acids. CDR3 DNA sequence: TGTGCCAGCAGCCAAGATTTCAACACCTACGAGCAGTACTTC. It encodes CASSQDFNTYEQYF.

V usage is TRBV2 and J usage is TRBJ2-2; D perhaps matches TRBD1 (6 bases). The CDR3 has 17 residues. V lost 4 bases and J lost 1, with 16 bases in between. Germline V lookup: CDR1 SNHLY, CDR2 FYNNEI. Written as DNA, the CDR3 is TGTGCCAGCAGTGTATATAGAGACAGGAGGAACACCGGGGAGCTGTTTTTT. Residues: CASSVYRDRRNTGELFF.

The chain is built from TRBV19 and TRBJ1-2, with TRBD1 as a possible D gene (5 bases). This CDR3 has 15 residues. Germline-derived CDR1 and CDR2 are LNHDA and SQIVND (reference sequence). The V gene lost 3 bases and the J gene lost 5 bases, with 16 bases spanning the gap. CDR3 sequence (DNA): TGTGCCAGTAGTATTCGGCAGGGAAGTGTATATGGCTACACCTTC. Encoded protein: CASSIRQGSVYGYTF.

The V gene is TRBV19, the J gene TRBJ1-2; no firm D call. CDR1 and CDR2 from the germline V gene are LNHDA and SQIVND (reference sequence). V lost 7 bases, J lost 2 bases, and 17 bases lay in between. CDR3 size: 15 residues. The CDR3 nucleotides are TGTGCCAGTATTGACCCGGACTATCGGAACTATGGCTACACCTTC. Translation: CASIDPDYRNYGYTF. Filled out from reference TRBV19 and TRBJ1-2, the complete variable domain reads DGGITQSPKYLFRKEGQNVTLSCEQNLNHDAMYWYRQDPGQGLRLIYYSQIVNDFQKGDIAEGYSVSREKKESFPLTVTSAQKNPTAFYLCASIDPDYRNYGYTFGSGTRLTVV.

The CDR3 DNA reads TGTGCCAGCAGCTTGTTTCCGGCAGGGCTTTTCTATGGCTACACCTTC. It is translated as CASSLFPAGLFYGYTF. The rearrangement uses TRBV7-9 and TRBJ1-2; possible D gene TRBD1, 5 bases. The germline V gene encodes CDR1 SEHNR and CDR2 FQNEAQ (reference sequence). V shed 3 bases and J shed 4 bases, with 18 bases lying between them. CDR3 length: 16 residues. Drawing the rest from reference TRBV7-9 and TRBJ1-2, the complete variable domain is DTGVSQNPRHKITKRGQNVTFRCDPISEHNRLYWYRQTLGQGPEFLTYFQNEAQLEKSRLLSDRFSAERPKGSFSTLEIQRTEQGDSAMYLCASSLFPAGLFYGYTFGSGTRLTVV.

The V and J genes are TRBV10-3 and TRBJ1-1, with D perhaps matching TRBD1 (6 bases). Germline values: CDR1 ENHRY, CDR2 SYGVKD. Trimming stripped 10 bases from V and 1 base from J, with 10 bases between. CDR3 length: 12 residues. The CDR3 nucleotides are TGTGCCAGTTCGACAGGGAACACTGAAGCTTTCTTT. Its translation is CASSTGNTEAFF.

This clone was seen once. V gene TRBV5-1 combines with J gene TRBJ2-7; 10 bases are shared with TRBD1. Germline loops: CDR1 SGHRS, CDR2 YFSETQ. This CDR3 spans 14 amino acids. The ends lost 4 bases at V and 1 base at J; junction bases unmatched: 2. Here the CDR3 DNA reads TGCGCCAGCAGCACGGACAGGGGGTCCTACGAGCAGTACTTC. Its translation is CASSTDRGSYEQYF.

This chain uses TRBV2 with TRBJ2-1; 9 nucleotides align to TRBD2. J gave up 6 bases and V 3 bases, and 6 bases lay outside the gene matches. Germline V lookup: CDR1 SNHLY, CDR2 FYNNEI. This CDR3 spans 15 amino acids. CDR3 nucleotide sequence: TGTGCCAGCAGTGAGACGGGACTAGCCGGCAATGAGCAGTTCTTC. This encodes CASSETGLAGNEQFF.

V gene TRBV6-5 combines with J gene TRBJ1-6, with 7 nucleotides matching TRBD1. Trimming took 10 bases from V and 8 from J; bases not matched to a gene: 8. Germline V CDR1 and CDR2: MNHEY, SVGAGI. The CDR3 totals 13 residues. The CDR3 sequence is CATGQASYSPLHF. In nucleotides, the CDR3 is TGTGCCACTGGACAGGCTTCGTATTCACCCCTCCACTTT.

The chain recombines TRBV11-2 with TRBJ2-7; tentatively, D is TRBD1 (6 bases). V dropped 6 bases and J dropped 2 bases, with 14 bases sitting between them. The CDR3 is 14 residues long. The germline V gene encodes CDR1 SGHAT and CDR2 FQNNGV. In DNA, the CDR3 is TGTGCCAGCAGATTGTACCGGACAGCCTACGAGCAGTACTTC. This gives the protein CASRLYRTAYEQYF.

The rearrangement joins TRBV20-1 to TRBJ1-1; D ambiguous. The germline CDR1 and CDR2 sequences are DFQATT and SNEGSKA (reference sequence). The CDR3 length is 12 residues. The V end was cut by 3 bases, the J end by 1 base, with 6 bases between. The DNA for the CDR3 is TGCAGTGCTAGTTGGCAGAACACTGAAGCTTTCTTT. It is translated as CSASWQNTEAFF.

CDR3 sequence (DNA): TGTGCCAGCAGCCCCGGGATTCGGAATGAGCAGTTCTTC. This translates into CASSPGIRNEQFF. The chain employs TRBV5-8 and TRBJ2-1; TRBD2 might be the D (5 bases). Trimming took off 4 bases at V and 7 bases at J, with 12 bases between the two ends. The length of the CDR3 is 13 residues. Germline V gene lookup returns CDR1 SGHTS and CDR2 YDEGEE.

The chain carries TRBV4-1 and TRBJ2-3; D uncertain. Trimming stripped 2 bases from V and 0 bases from J, with 9 bases between. The CDR3 loop spans 15 amino acids. Germline V gene lookup returns CDR1 MGHRA and CDR2 YSYEKL. CDR3 nucleotides: TGCGCCAGCAGCCAAAACTCTCTGAGCACAGATACGCAGTATTTT. This gives the protein CASSQNSLSTDTQYF.

J is TRBJ2-3 and V is TRBV13; 11 nucleotides match TRBD1. Germline-derived CDR1 and CDR2 are PRHDT and FYEKMQ (reference sequence). Trimming cost V 5 bases and J 4 bases; bases outside gene matches: 5. The CDR3 has 15 amino acids. The CDR3 coding sequence is TGTGCCAGCAGCAAAGGGACAGGGGGAGCAGATACGCAGTATTTT. Translation: CASSKGTGGADTQYF.

With respect to this clone: The same CDR3 is also encoded by other DNA sequences in this sample. CDR3 sequence: CASSVGLGSSYNEQFF. CDR3 sequence (DNA): TGTGCCAGCAGCGTTGGACTGGGGAGCTCCTACAATGAGCAGTTCTTC. V gene TRBV9 combines with J gene TRBJ2-1; maybe TRBD2 (5 bases). V lost 2 bases to trimming and J lost 0 bases, with 12 bases between them. This CDR3 is built from 16 residues. Germline CDR1 and CDR2: SGDLS and YYNGEE.

This rearrangement joins TRBV5-1 to TRBJ2-2; TRBD2 agrees at 10 bases. The V and J ends lost 4 bases and 6 bases, in that order; junction bases with no gene match: 6. This CDR3 comprises 15 residues. The germline V gene has CDR1 SGHRS and CDR2 YFSETQ. The CDR3 is CASSILAGDAGELFF. The CDR3 nucleotides are TGCGCCAGCAGCATCCTAGCGGGAGATGCCGGGGAGCTGTTTTTT.

V usage is TRBV2 and J usage is TRBJ1-1; D remains unclear. V was shortened by 2 bases and J by 1 base, with 5 bases between the two germline ends. The CDR3 covers 13 residues. Germline values: CDR1 SNHLY, CDR2 FYNNEI. The CDR3 DNA reads as TGTGCCAGCAGTGAATCGGGGAACACTGAAGCTTTCTTT. It specifies CASSESGNTEAFF.

A few counts support this clone. This rearrangement joins TRBV29-1 to TRBJ1-2; no clear D. The V end was cut by 7 bases, the J end by 2 bases, with 11 bases between. The CDR3 is 12 residues long. CDR1 SQVTM and CDR2 ANQGSEA come from the germline V gene. The CDR3 spells CSAPRQNYGYTF. The CDR3, as DNA: TGCAGCGCCCCGAGGCAGAACTATGGCTACACCTTC. Full variable domain (outside the CDR3, taken from reference TRBV29-1 and TRBJ1-2): SAVISQKPSRDICQRGTSLTIQCQVDSQVTMMFWYRQQPGQSLTLIATANQGSEATYESGFVIDKFPISRPNLTFSTLTVSNMSPEDSSIYLCSAPRQNYGYTFGSGTRLTVV.

V usage is TRBV13 and J usage is TRBJ1-1; TRBD1 might be the D (5 bases). The V gene lost 6 bases and the J gene lost 11 bases, with 16 bases spanning the gap. The CDR3 covers 12 residues. CDR1 and CDR2 (germline): PRHDT, FYEKMQ (reference sequence). The CDR3 protein is CASSLTGLLAFF. CDR3 coding DNA: TGTGCCAGCAGTTTAACGGGACTCTTGGCTTTCTTT.

The chain links TRBV11-3 to TRBJ2-1; 7 bases map to TRBD2. The CDR3 sequence is 14 residues long. V lost 5 bases to trimming and J lost 5 bases; unmatched junction nucleotides: 6. The germline gives CDR1 SGHNT, CDR2 YENEEA. CDR3 region: CASSQTSDHNEQFF. In DNA, the CDR3 is TGTGCCAGCAGCCAAACTAGCGACCACAATGAGCAGTTCTTC.

The genes are TRBV9 and TRBJ1-1; TRBD1 might be the D (5 bases). Trimming cost V 0 bases and J 5 bases, with 11 bases left between them. Germline-derived CDR1 and CDR2 are SGDLS and YYNGEE. The CDR3 runs 14 residues. CDR3 nucleotide sequence: TGTGCCAGCAGCGTAGAAGGGGTCCGAACTGAAGCTTTCTTT. Translation gives CASSVEGVRTEAFF.

The chain joins TRBV5-8 to TRBJ1-3; TRBD1 matches at 7 bases. The V and J ends lost 4 bases and 1 base, in that order; junction bases with no gene match: 2. CDR3 length: 14 residues. The germline V gene encodes CDR1 SGHTS and CDR2 YDEGEE. CDR3 residues: CASSRTGSGNTIYF. The CDR3 DNA sequence: TGTGCCAGCAGCAGGACAGGATCTGGAAACACCATATATTTT.

This clone was seen a few times. The CDR3 DNA is TGCGCCAGCAGCGTGACTAGCGGATTCACAGATACGCAGTATTTT. It yields the protein CASSVTSGFTDTQYF. The chain joins TRBV5-1 to TRBJ2-3; 9 bases align to TRBD2. Germline values: CDR1 SGHRS, CDR2 YFSETQ. The junction had 5 bases not matched to a gene; V was cut back by 4 bases and J by 2 bases. The length of the CDR3 is 15 residues. Using reference TRBV5-1 and TRBJ2-3 for the parts outside the CDR3, the full variable domain is KAGVTQTPRYLIKTRGQQVTLSCSPISGHRSVSWYQQTPGQGLQFLFEYFSETQRNKGNFPGRFSGRQFSNSRSEMNVSTLELGDSALYLCASSVTSGFTDTQYFGPGTRLTVL.

V gene TRBV11-2 combines with J gene TRBJ2-3; 8 bases are a match to TRBD1. V was clipped by 7 bases and J by 2 bases; unmatched bases: 8. Germline assignment: CDR1 SGHAT and CDR2 FQNNGV. The CDR3 spans 15 residues. Written as DNA, the CDR3 is TGTGCCAGCACTTTCTGGGACAGGACCACAGATACGCAGTATTTT. It translates to CASTFWDRTTDTQYF.

This clone was recorded only once. The J gene is TRBJ2-6, the V gene TRBV5-4; 9 positions match TRBD2. Germline V lookup: CDR1 SGHNT, CDR2 YYREEE (reference sequence). J lost 5 bases, V lost 4 bases, and 4 bases had no gene match. The CDR3 spans 15 residues. Here the CDR3 reads CASSHSSGRANVLTF. The CDR3 DNA sequence: TGTGCCAGCAGCCACTCTAGCGGGAGGGCCAACGTCCTGACTTTC.

The V call is TRBV5-6, the J call TRBJ2-7, with D tentatively TRBD2 (6 bases). Trimming removed 1 base at V and 5 bases at J, with 13 bases between. The V gene's germline CDR1 is SGHDT and CDR2 YYEEEE. The CDR3 loop spans 14 amino acids. CDR3 nucleotide sequence: TGTGCCAGCAGCTTGCGCGGGAATCGAGACGAGCAGTACTTC. Its translation: CASSLRGNRDEQYF.